The 27 T cell receptor beta chains given below trace back to one sample, sequenced in a study of T-cell reconstitution after alpha-beta-depleted transplantation in children. Unique molecular identifiers tagged the TCRbeta library. MiXCR, run by TCRdb on the PCR reads, gives a single entry per CDR3 protein. The table shows hundreds of thousands of distinct CDR3 sequences, with around 10% occurring only once. The input for sequencing was PBMCs, taken before TCRalphabeta/CD19-depleted stem cell transplant. These TCRs come from a boy under two years old with acute myeloid leukemia, due to receive a stem cell transplant.

This clonotype occurred a few times. The chain is built from TRBV20-1 and TRBJ1-5, with a possible D match to TRBD1 (5 bases). The V and J ends lost 3 bases and 11 bases respectively, with 17 bases between them. This CDR3 spans 13 amino acids. Per the germline V gene, CDR1 is DFQATT and CDR2 is SNEGSKA (reference sequence). The CDR3 nucleotides are TGCAGTGCTAGGGCGGCAGGGTCATTGGCCCAGCATTTT. As protein: CSARAAGSLAQHF.

This clonotype was seen repeatedly, ten times or more. The gene calls are TRBV7-9 and TRBJ2-3; tentatively, D is TRBD2 (6 bases). CDR3 length: 15 residues. The germline V gene has CDR1 SEHNR and CDR2 FQNEAQ (reference sequence). Trimming pared 1 base from V and 3 bases from J, leaving 11 bases between. CDR3 residues: CASSLGVRGTDTQYF. CDR3 sequence (DNA): TGTGCCAGCAGCTTAGGAGTCCGGGGGACAGATACGCAGTATTTT.

Many counts were recorded for this clonotype. J is TRBJ2-7 and V is TRBV12-3 or TRBV12-4, with TRBD2 matching 7 bases. Trimming at V came to 2 bases and at J to 3 bases, leaving 10 bases not matched to a gene. The CDR3 extends over 16 amino acids. This CDR3 reads CASSLLAGLDYYEQYF. The CDR3 region has the DNA TGTGCCAGCAGTTTATTAGCCGGACTAGACTACTACGAGCAGTACTTC.

This clonotype was seen more than once but under ten times. The chain couples TRBV28 to TRBJ2-3, with D possibly matching TRBD2 (6 bases). The CDR3 loop spans 16 amino acids. V was trimmed by 4 bases and J by 2 bases, leaving 16 bases between them. Germline V CDR1 and CDR2: MDHEN, SYDVKM. In DNA, the CDR3 is TGTGCCAGCAGTTCCGGGGGTGGGGTCCTCACAGATACGCAGTATTTT. Its translation is CASSSGGGVLTDTQYF. Together with reference TRBV28 and TRBJ2-3, the CDR3 gives the full variable domain: DVKVTQSSRYLVKRTGEKVFLECVQDMDHENMFWYRQDPGLGLRLIYFSYDVKMKEKGDIPEGYSVSREKKERFSLILESASTNQTSMYLCASSSGGGVLTDTQYFGPGTRLTVL.

CDR3 coding DNA: TGCGCCAGCAGCTGGGATGAGGGACTCCTTAATGAGCAGTTCTTC. Amino acids: CASSWDEGLLNEQFF. This chain uses TRBV5-1 with TRBJ2-1, with D perhaps matching TRBD2 (6 bases). Trimming took 3 bases from V and 7 from J, leaving 17 bases between them. Germline V gene lookup returns CDR1 SGHRS and CDR2 YFSETQ. There are 15 residues in the CDR3.

The chain joins TRBV7-9 to TRBJ2-3, with 8 bases that match TRBD1. This CDR3 is built from 11 residues. Germline V gene sequence: CDR1 SEHNR, CDR2 FQNEAQ (reference sequence). J gave up 3 bases and V 11 bases, and 1 base lay outside the gene matches. The CDR3 sequence is CARQGTDTQYF. For the CDR3, the DNA is TGTGCCCGACAGGGGACAGATACGCAGTATTTT.

Many counts were recorded for this clonotype. The rearrangement uses TRBV29-1 and TRBJ2-3; tentatively, D is TRBD2 (6 bases). Trimming cost V 6 bases and J 2 bases, with 12 bases left between them. This CDR3 region has 13 residues. CDR1 and CDR2 (germline): SQVTM, ANQGSEA. The CDR3 loop is CSVSGLLTDTQYF. CDR3 DNA: TGCAGCGTCTCGGGACTCCTCACAGATACGCAGTATTTT.

There are many counts of this clonotype. This chain uses TRBV25-1 with TRBJ2-2; 8 bases fit TRBD1. This CDR3 comprises 15 residues. Germline V gives CDR1 MGHDK, CDR2 SYGVNS. J lost 4 bases, V lost 4 bases, and 5 bases had no gene match. The CDR3 DNA follows: TGTGCCAGCAGTGCTAACAGGGGGACCACCGGGGAGCTGTTTTTT. This translates into CASSANRGTTGELFF.

This clonotype was observed many times. This chain joins TRBV4-2 and TRBJ2-7; 9 bases map to TRBD2. Trimming at V came to 2 bases and at J to 7 bases, leaving 12 bases not matched to a gene. The CDR3 consists of 16 residues. Germline V gene data show CDR1 as LGHNA and CDR2 as YNFKEQ. CDR3 sequence: CASSQLRGSGRSEQYF. The CDR3 DNA follows: TGTGCCAGCAGCCAACTACGGGGAAGCGGGAGGAGTGAGCAGTACTTC.

This clonotype was seen repeatedly, ten times or more. This chain connects TRBV20-1 to TRBJ2-7; 8 positions agree with TRBD2. Germline V CDR1 and CDR2: DFQATT, SNEGSKA (reference sequence). CDR3 size: 15 residues. V trimming: 0 bases; J trimming: 4 bases; junction bases outside the gene matches: 8. The CDR3: CSARDGAGLEYEQYF. DNA for the CDR3: TGCAGTGCTAGAGACGGAGCGGGACTAGAGTACGAGCAGTACTTC.

Ten or more counts support this clonotype. This rearrangement joins TRBV7-2 to TRBJ2-3; D is undetermined. The V end was cut by 2 bases, the J end by 0 bases, with 9 bases between. There are 15 residues in the CDR3. Germline V gene sequence: CDR1 SGHTA, CDR2 FQGNSA. The CDR3 nucleotides read TGTGCCAGCAGCTTAAGTACGTGGAGCACAGATACGCAGTATTTT. Translated: CASSLSTWSTDTQYF.

This clonotype was observed many times. This chain uses TRBV7-2 with TRBJ2-7; TRBD2 matches at 10 bases. CDR1 SGHTA and CDR2 FQGNSA come from the germline V gene. J was trimmed by 7 bases and V by 2 bases; bases with no gene match: 5. The CDR3 is 14 amino acids. This chain's CDR3 is CASSLILLAGEQYF. CDR3 DNA: TGTGCCAGCAGCTTAATCCTACTAGCGGGGGAGCAGTACTTC.

This clonotype occurred many times. The chain combines TRBV29-1 with TRBJ2-1; D gene unclear. The CDR3 runs 10 residues. Germline V gives CDR1 SQVTM, CDR2 ANQGSEA. V was pared by 4 bases and J by 8 bases, with 6 bases between. The CDR3 DNA follows: TGCAGCGTTGCCACGGATGAGCAGTTCTTC. This sequence encodes CSVATDEQFF.

This clonotype was found many times. The V call is TRBV12-3 or TRBV12-4, the J call TRBJ2-1; D perhaps matches TRBD2 (6 bases). This CDR3 region has 17 residues. Trimming cost V 5 bases and J 4 bases, with 21 bases left between them. In nucleotides, the CDR3 is TGTGCCAGCAGTCCCTATTTAGCGGCCTCTAGGTACAATGAGCAGTTCTTC. Its translation is CASSPYLAASRYNEQFF.

This clonotype has a count of ten or more. This rearrangement joins TRBV29-1 to TRBJ1-1; 7 bases map to TRBD1. Germline assignment: CDR1 SQVTM and CDR2 ANQGSEA. V lost 5 bases and J lost 1; bases outside the gene matches: 10. This CDR3 spans 15 amino acids. The CDR3 loop reads CSVFLDRDGNTEAFF. Written as DNA, the CDR3 is TGCAGCGTTTTCCTAGACAGGGACGGGAACACTGAAGCTTTCTTT.

The chain employs TRBV9 and TRBJ1-2; D is undetermined. The V and J ends lost 3 bases and 5 bases respectively, with 11 bases between them. The CDR3 runs 13 residues. Germline CDR1 reads SGDLS; CDR2 reads YYNGEE. CDR3 DNA: TGTGCCAGCAGCGACCGGGCCACATATGGCTACACCTTC. Its translation is CASSDRATYGYTF.

This clonotype was counted a few times. The genes are TRBV7-9 and TRBJ2-1; the D is unclear. Germline CDR1 SEHNR, CDR2 FQNEAQ (reference sequence). Trimming stripped 6 bases from V and 3 bases from J, with 15 bases between. The CDR3 runs 15 residues. The CDR3 reads CASSYRPRSYNEQFF. CDR3 bases: TGTGCCAGCAGTTATAGACCGCGTAGCTACAATGAGCAGTTCTTC.

In its sample, this clonotype was seen many times. The chain carries TRBV11-3 and TRBJ2-1; 9 positions match TRBD1. V shed 5 bases and J 9 bases; nucleotides not matched to a gene: 8. This CDR3 has 14 residues. Germline lookup yields CDR1 SGHNT and CDR2 YENEEA. The CDR3 region is CASSLPGQGSEQFF. For the CDR3, the DNA is TGTGCCAGCAGCCTTCCGGGACAGGGAAGTGAGCAGTTCTTC.

This clonotype has ten or more counts. The gene calls are TRBV12-3 or TRBV12-4 and TRBJ2-7, with D tentatively TRBD2 (5 bases). Trimming shortened V by 3 bases and J by 1 base, and 16 bases separated the two germline ends. The CDR3 consists of 16 residues. CDR3 region: CASSFGSLAPSYEQYF. In nucleotides, the CDR3 is TGTGCCAGCAGTTTCGGGTCTCTAGCCCCGTCCTACGAGCAGTACTTC.

This clonotype was observed at least ten times. Here the CDR3 reads CSVGWGADTEAFF. The CDR3 bases are TGCAGCGTGGGGTGGGGGGCGGACACTGAAGCTTTCTTT. The chain links TRBV29-1 to TRBJ1-1; D possibly corresponds to TRBD1 (6 bases). CDR1 is SQVTM and CDR2 is ANQGSEA in the germline V gene. The CDR3 sequence is 13 residues long. Trimming pared 6 bases from V and 3 bases from J, leaving 14 bases between.

This clonotype was picked up a small number of times. V is TRBV28 and J is TRBJ1-5, with TRBD1 identical over 7 bases. This CDR3 is built from 13 residues. V was pared by 6 bases and J by 6 bases, with 5 bases of the junction left unmatched. CDR1 MDHEN and CDR2 SYDVKM come from the germline V gene. The CDR3 loop reads CASRSTGVQPQHF. CDR3 DNA: TGTGCCAGCAGGTCTACAGGGGTTCAGCCCCAGCATTTT.

This clonotype was counted between two and nine times. The genes are TRBV6-2 or TRBV6-3 and TRBJ2-1; D is possibly TRBD2 (5 bases). CDR1 and CDR2 from the germline V gene are MNHEY and SVGEGT. This CDR3 spans 14 amino acids. The ends were cut back, 3 bases at V and 1 base at J, with 7 bases in the middle. CDR3 in amino acids: CASSYWTSYNEQFF. The CDR3 DNA reads TGTGCCAGCAGTTATTGGACTTCCTACAATGAGCAGTTCTTC.

With respect to this clonotype: The junction shows a germline mismatch at one end, possibly a read error. This rearrangement joins TRBV3-1 to TRBJ2-5; 9 positions match TRBD2. CDR3 size: 15 residues. Per germline, CDR1 LGHDT and CDR2 YNNKEL (reference sequence). CDR3 DNA sequence: TGTGCCTGCAGCCAAGATGTAGCGGGGGCGGAGACCCAGTACTTC. It encodes CACSQDVAGAETQYF.

There are a few counts of this clonotype. The chain joins TRBV19 to TRBJ2-6; possibly TRBD1 for D (6 bases). Trimming removed 5 bases at V and 0 bases at J, with 14 bases between. CDR1 and CDR2 (germline): LNHDA, SQIVND (reference sequence). This CDR3 has 17 amino acids. CDR3 bases: TGTGCCAGTAGTGTGGACAGCTTTCGCTCTGGGGCCAACGTCCTGACTTTC. Protein sequence: CASSVDSFRSGANVLTF.

CDR3 residues: CASTGTSTDTQYF. For the CDR3, the DNA is TGTGCCAGTACCGGTACTAGCACAGATACGCAGTATTTT. The V and J genes are TRBV19 and TRBJ2-3; no firm D call. The CDR3 extends over 13 amino acids. The V and J ends lost 7 bases and 0 bases respectively, with 8 bases between them. The germline V gene encodes CDR1 LNHDA and CDR2 SQIVND (reference sequence).

In its sample, this clonotype was seen many times. The J gene is TRBJ2-7, the V gene TRBV12-3 or TRBV12-4; 9 positions agree with TRBD1. This CDR3 has 13 amino acids. With 6 bases clipped from V and 3 bases from J, the junction kept 3 bases outside the gene matches. The CDR3 spells CASSYRGHYEQYF. As DNA, the CDR3 is TGTGCCAGCAGCTACAGGGGGCACTACGAGCAGTACTTC.

At least ten counts were recorded for this clonotype. The chain has TRBV6-6 and TRBJ2-7, with D possibly being TRBD1 (6 bases). Germline assignment: CDR1 MNHNY and CDR2 SVGAGI (reference sequence). This CDR3 is built from 13 residues. V lost 6 bases, J lost 0 bases, and 9 bases lay in between. Written as DNA, the CDR3 is TGTGCCAGCAGCCCAGGGGTCTCCTACGAGCAGTACTTC. This encodes CASSPGVSYEQYF.